The 16 T cell receptor beta chains listed next were all sequenced from one sample in a study of T cell responses to AZD1222 COVID-19 vaccine. The method was immunoSEQ multiplex PCR; TCRdb's version includes in-frame clones alone and lacks a portion of them. The table lists about 130,000 clones, approximately 84% of them singletons. The sample was peripheral blood, taken on day 0 of AZD1222 vaccination. Receptor source: an adult in good health.

The gene calls are TRBV12-3 or TRBV12-4 and TRBJ2-3; D tentatively fits TRBD1 or TRBD2 (6 bases each). Between the trimmed V and J ends, which lost 3 bases and 12 bases, there was a span of 16 bases. CDR3 length: 13 amino acids. CDR3 sequence reads: CASSLSEGGSQYF. The DNA of the CDR3 is TGTGCCAGCAGTTTGAGTGAGGGGGGAAGTCAGTATTTT.

This clone occurred once. V gene TRBV30 combines with J gene TRBJ1-5; D call uncertain. V dropped 0 bases and J dropped 6 bases, with 6 bases sitting between them. The CDR3 length is 12 residues. Germline assignment: CDR1 GTSNPN and CDR2 SVGIG (reference sequence). CDR3 nucleotides: TGTGCCTGGAGTGTAATGGCTCAGCCCCAGCATTTT. The encoded protein is CAWSVMAQPQHF.

The V and J genes are TRBV5-1 and TRBJ2-2; the D gene is possibly TRBD2 (5 bases). With 0 bases removed from V and 0 bases from J, the gap between germline ends came to 9 bases. There are 16 residues in the CDR3. CDR1 is SGHRS, CDR2 YFSETQ, per germline. The CDR3 spells CASSLVGGSNTGELFF. CDR3 DNA sequence: TGCGCCAGCAGCTTGGTCGGAGGTTCGAACACCGGGGAGCTGTTTTTT.

This rearrangement joins TRBV5-1 to TRBJ1-2; TRBD1 aligns across 8 bases. The trim removed 0 bases at V and 0 bases at J, leaving 10 bases unmatched. In germline, CDR1 is SGHRS, CDR2 YFSETQ. This CDR3 is built from 18 residues. CDR3 in DNA: TGCGCCAGCAGCTTGGCCGGGGACAGGCTCCTGCCTAACTATGGCTACACCTTC. Its protein product is CASSLAGDRLLPNYGYTF. The full variable domain, completed using reference TRBV5-1 and TRBJ1-2, is KAGVTQTPRYLIKTRGQQVTLSCSPISGHRSVSWYQQTPGQGLQFLFEYFSETQRNKGNFPGRFSGRQFSNSRSEMNVSTLELGDSALYLCASSLAGDRLLPNYGYTFGSGTRLTVV.

The chain links TRBV3-1 (or the pseudogene TRBV3-2) to TRBJ1-1; D may be TRBD1 (6 bases). The length of the CDR3 is 15 residues. Germline CDR1 reads LGHDT; CDR2 reads YNNKEL (reference sequence). Trimming removed 0 bases at V and 6 bases at J, with 14 bases between. This chain's CDR3 is CASSQDQGGFAEAFF. The CDR3 nucleotides read TGTGCCAGCAGCCAAGATCAAGGGGGGTTCGCTGAAGCTTTCTTT.

J is TRBJ1-2 and V is TRBV5-6; no clear D gene. The germline V and J ends were trimmed by 0 bases and 4 bases, with 10 bases remaining between them. The length of the CDR3 is 14 residues. Germline CDR1 reads SGHDT; CDR2 reads YYEEEE. This CDR3 is CASSLGSKPYGYTF. The DNA for the CDR3 is TGTGCCAGCAGCTTGGGGAGTAAACCCTATGGCTACACCTTC.

The chain employs TRBV28 and TRBJ2-3, with a weak D call TRBD2 (5 bases). Germline CDR1 is MDHEN and CDR2 is SYDVKM. V gave up 8 bases and J gave up 1 base, with 25 bases separating them. This CDR3 is 18 amino acids long. CDR3 DNA: TGTGCCAGCTCCCCGCTCGGGTCTACTTGGACTGGCACAGATACGCAGTATTTT. As protein: CASSPLGSTWTGTDTQYF.

The V gene is TRBV7-3, the J gene TRBJ1-6; 8 nucleotides match TRBD1. V was pared by 5 bases and J by 8 bases, with 2 bases of the junction left unmatched. Germline V gives CDR1 SGHTA, CDR2 FQGTGA. This CDR3 region has 13 residues. DNA of the CDR3: TGTGCCAGCAGCACGGACAGGGATTCACCCCTCCACTTT. It yields the protein CASSTDRDSPLHF.

The chain joins TRBV9 to TRBJ1-2; no reliable D call. Germline V gene sequence: CDR1 SGDLS, CDR2 YYNGEE. V was clipped by 0 bases and J by 8 bases, with 11 bases between them. This CDR3 is 13 amino acids long. The CDR3, as DNA: TGTGCCAGCAGCGTAGGTGAAGGGAAAGGCTACACCTTC. It is translated as CASSVGEGKGYTF.

The chain combines TRBV30 with TRBJ2-3; the match to TRBD1 covers 7 bases. The ends lost 3 bases at V and 5 bases at J; junction bases unmatched: 5. This CDR3 is 13 amino acids long. Germline V CDR1 and CDR2: GTSNPN, SVGIG (reference sequence). The CDR3 reads CAWRVRGKDTQYF. CDR3 bases: TGTGCCTGGAGAGTCAGGGGGAAAGATACGCAGTATTTT.

The CDR3 loop reads CASSADRGSGANVLTF. The CDR3 coding sequence is TGTGCCAGCAGCGCGGACAGGGGCTCTGGGGCCAACGTCCTGACTTTC. The chain has TRBV9 and TRBJ2-6; 9 bases are shared with TRBD1. The CDR3 covers 16 residues. Germline V gene data show CDR1 as SGDLS and CDR2 as YYNGEE. V shed 3 bases and J 0 bases; nucleotides not matched to a gene: 1. The whole variable domain, filled in from reference TRBV9 and TRBJ2-6, reads DSGVTQTPKHLITATGQRVTLRCSPRSGDLSVYWYQQSLDQGLQFLIQYYNGEERAKGNILERFSAQQFPDLHSELNLSSLELGDSALYFCASSADRGSGANVLTFGAGSRLTVL.

This chain connects TRBV19 to TRBJ1-1; TRBD1 matches at 7 bases. Germline-derived CDR1 and CDR2 are LNHDA and SQIVND (reference sequence). J gave up 10 bases and V 7 bases, and 12 bases lay outside the gene matches. The CDR3 spans 13 residues. The CDR3 protein is CASTSTGVGRAFF. CDR3 bases: TGTGCCAGTACCTCAACAGGGGTAGGTAGAGCTTTCTTT. The complete variable domain, with remaining parts taken from reference TRBV19 and TRBJ1-1, reads DGGITQSPKYLFRKEGQNVTLSCEQNLNHDAMYWYRQDPGQGLRLIYYSQIVNDFQKGDIAEGYSVSREKKESFPLTVTSAQKNPTAFYLCASTSTGVGRAFFGQGTRLTVV.

The chain uses TRBV6-1 and TRBJ1-6; D gene unclear. Germline loops: CDR1 MNHNS, CDR2 SASEGT. V gave up 2 bases and J gave up 7 bases, with 12 bases separating them. CDR3 length: 15 amino acids. The CDR3, as DNA: TGTGCCAGCAGTGAACAAGGGTTGTGGAATTCACCCCTCCACTTT. Translation gives CASSEQGLWNSPLHF.

The chain is built from TRBV5-1 and TRBJ1-1; 10 positions agree with TRBD1. The ends lost 5 bases at V and 1 base at J; junction bases unmatched: 5. The CDR3 sequence is 15 residues long. CDR1 SGHRS and CDR2 YFSETQ come from the germline V gene. CDR3 protein: CASSRQGAGNTEAFF. CDR3 sequence (DNA): TGCGCCAGCAGTAGACAGGGGGCCGGGAACACTGAAGCTTTCTTT.

The chain employs TRBV21-1 and TRBJ1-5. TRBV21-1 is classified as a pseudogene. The CDR3 is made up of 15 amino acids. The CDR3 region has the DNA TGTGCCAGCAGCACGACCGTTCGAGGCAATCAGCCCCAGCATTTT. Protein sequence: CASSTTVRGNQPQHF.

This clone was found once. This rearrangement joins TRBV28 to TRBJ2-7; possibly TRBD1 or TRBD2 for D (5 bases each). Per the germline V gene, CDR1 is MDHEN and CDR2 is SYDVKM. The CDR3 contains 19 residues. Trimming cost V 6 bases and J 3 bases, with 30 bases left between them. The CDR3 region is CASSPSPGLGTFFDYEQYF. The CDR3 coding sequence is TGTGCCAGCAGCCCCTCCCCGGGGTTGGGGACCTTTTTCGACTACGAGCAGTACTTC.